The present T cell receptor (beta chain) was sequenced within a study of cytomegalovirus exposure and HLA in healthy donors. The PCR used 60 Vbeta and 13 Jbeta primers. The protocol was immunoSEQ multiplex PCR, while the TCRdb copy is restricted to in-frame clones and leaves out a portion. The table includes 150,000 to 180,000 clones, around 83% detected once. Germline lookup yields CDR1 MDHEN and CDR2 SYDVKM. The V gene end was trimmed by 8 bases and the J gene end by 5 bases; junction bases not matched to a gene: 7. The CDR3 has 13 amino acids. The sequencing sample was made of PBMCs. V is TRBV28 and J is TRBJ2-3; 7 nucleotides align to TRBD2. This sequence was found in a woman between 18 and 29 years old in good health and CMV-seronegative. CDR3 nucleotide sequence: TGTGCCAGCGGCGGGAGTTTTAGAGATACGCAGTATTTT. Protein product: CASGGSFRDTQYF.